This T cell receptor (beta chain) was recovered during a study of blood T cells in healthy people across ages. Study-level background: Per two T cells, about one barcoded beta molecule was captured through template switching. Points from the study as a whole: A conclusive naive versus antigen-experienced comparison was prevented by the unsorted PBMCs.

Every donor gave approximately 10 milliliters of peripheral blood. Total RNA was extracted at no less than 6 micrograms per sample. The CDR3 is made up of 11 amino acids. CDR1 LNHNV and CDR2 YYDKDF come from the germline V gene (reference sequence). The V end lost 5 bases, the J end lost 3 bases, and 2 bases lay between the germline ends. Using a J-beta primer mix together with a sample-barcoded 5' primer, a second PCR was run for about 6 to 11 cycles. Each CDR3 protein gets one entry after TCRdb re-called the 5' RACE reads with MiXCR. The sample carries 2 million or so distinct CDR3 sequences, less than 50% recorded once. Only a few counts were recorded for this clonotype. The antigen is undetermined.

This chain connects TRBV15 to TRBJ2-4; D unresolved. The origin of this receptor is a woman aged 40-49 years in good health. Sequencing input: blood. CDR3 loop: CATSDKNIQYF. The CDR3 region has the DNA TGTGCCACCAGCGACAAAAACATTCAGTACTTC.